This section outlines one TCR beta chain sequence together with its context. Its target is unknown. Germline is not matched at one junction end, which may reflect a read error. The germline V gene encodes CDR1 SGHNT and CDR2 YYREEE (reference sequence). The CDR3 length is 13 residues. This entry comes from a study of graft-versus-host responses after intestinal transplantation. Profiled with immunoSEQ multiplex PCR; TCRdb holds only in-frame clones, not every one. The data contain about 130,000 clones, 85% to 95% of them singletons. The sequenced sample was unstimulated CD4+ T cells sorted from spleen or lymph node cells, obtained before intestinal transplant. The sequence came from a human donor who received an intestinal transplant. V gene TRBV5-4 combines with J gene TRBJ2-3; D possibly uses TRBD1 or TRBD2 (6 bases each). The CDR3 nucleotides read TGTGCCAGCAGCTCTCCGGGACTCCGATGGGGGGCTTTT. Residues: CASSSPGLRWGAF.